This TCR beta chain was captured in a study of T cells in Graves' hyperthyroidism and ophthalmopathy. Findings and caveats of the study: Clonotypes that were expanded in thyroid above 0.001 mostly appeared in blood too. The model forecast ophthalmopathy, anticipating it by a median about 7 months before onset.

Germline CDR1 SGHTA, CDR2 FQGTGA. CDR3 size: 13 residues. Investigators excluded patients with uncontrolled infection, other autoimmune disease, pregnancy or lactation. Used for diagnoses were clinical symptoms, serum thyroxine and TRAb, thyroid ultrasound and orbital computed tomography. This clonotype was detected ten times or more. Its antigen is currently unknown. Relative to the germline gene, one junction end is altered; a read error may explain this. Amplified TCR beta CDR3 regions came from RNA transcripts. RT-PCR in the first round (using the HTBI primer set) targeted the TCR CDR3. TCRdb reprocessed the multiplex PCR reads with MiXCR, giving one entry per CDR3 protein. The data hold about 600,000 distinct CDR3 sequences, with roughly 16% observed a single time.

Sequencing was performed on blood. J is TRBJ1-1 and V is TRBV7-3, with 8 bases matching TRBD1. The origin of this receptor is a woman in her 40s with Graves' ophthalmopathy. This CDR3 reads CASSLTGDTEAFF. CDR3 bases: TGCGCCAGCAGCTTGACAGGGGACACTGAAGCTTTCTTT.